Listed here are 10 T cell receptor beta chains from one sample, sequenced in a study of T cell responses to AZD1222 COVID-19 vaccine. The method was immunoSEQ multiplex PCR; TCRdb's version includes in-frame clones alone and lacks a portion of them. This table holds about 180,000 clones, approximately 86% found once. The sequences come from peripheral blood, collected 28 days after the second AZD1222 dose. Every receptor here comes from an adult who received the AZD1222 COVID-19 vaccine.

The gene calls are TRBV9 and TRBJ1-2; possible D gene TRBD1, 6 bases. CDR1 SGDLS and CDR2 YYNGEE come from the germline V gene. The CDR3 is 16 amino acids. V lost 4 bases, J lost 6 bases, and 22 bases lay in between. The CDR3 coding sequence is TGTGCCAGCAGCCCCCATGAGGGGGGCCGAATAGATGGCTACACCTTC. Its protein is CASSPHEGGRIDGYTF.

The chain joins TRBV3-1 (or the pseudogene TRBV3-2) to TRBJ1-2; unclear D gene. V lost 5 bases and J 4 bases, leaving 20 bases between the germline ends. The CDR3 covers 16 residues. Per germline, CDR1 LGHDT and CDR2 YNNKEL (reference sequence). The CDR3 bases are TGTGCCAGCAGCTTTGGGCCGCGTCCTGTCCTCTATGGCTACACCTTC. Amino acids: CASSFGPRPVLYGYTF.

The chain recombines TRBV9 with TRBJ1-1; TRBD1 matches 7 bases. J lost 6 bases, V lost 3 bases, and 11 bases had no gene match. The germline V gene has CDR1 SGDLS and CDR2 YYNGEE. The CDR3 runs 15 residues. The CDR3 DNA is TGTGCCAGCAGCGCGCACAGGGGCCCAGCCTCTGAAGCTTTCTTT. It encodes CASSAHRGPASEAFF.

The chain links TRBV2 to TRBJ1-5; D is uncertain. V lost 6 bases to trimming and J lost 9 bases, with 15 bases between them. CDR1 and CDR2 (germline): SNHLY, FYNNEI. CDR3 length equals 13 residues. The CDR3 DNA reads TGTGCCAGCAGCGTGGCTTCGGGAGGGCCCCAGCATTTT. It is translated as CASSVASGGPQHF. Based on the CDR3 plus reference TRBV2 and TRBJ1-5, the full variable domain is EPEVTQTPSHQVTQMGQEVILRCVPISNHLYFYWYRQILGQKVEFLVSFYNNEISEKSEIFDDQFSVERPDGSNFTLKIRSTKLEDSAMYFCASSVASGGPQHFGDGTRLSIL.

V and J are TRBV18 and TRBJ2-5; D may correspond to TRBD1 or TRBD2 (5 bases each). V was trimmed by 5 bases and J by 5 bases, leaving 12 bases between them. Per the germline V gene, CDR1 is KGHSH and CDR2 is LQKENI. This CDR3 is 13 amino acids long. The CDR3 sequence is CASSSGARETQYF. DNA of the CDR3: TGTGCCAGCTCATCCGGGGCACGGGAGACCCAGTACTTC.

The chain links TRBV27 to TRBJ2-7; D ambiguous. CDR1 is MNHEY, CDR2 SMNVEV, per germline (reference sequence). V was clipped by 3 bases and J by 2 bases, with 14 bases between them. This CDR3 comprises 15 residues. In nucleotides, the CDR3 is TGTGCCAGCAGTTTGGCCCCCCCGAGGCCCTACGAGCAGTACTTC. It translates to CASSLAPPRPYEQYF.

The chain couples TRBV27 to TRBJ1-4, with a tentative D call TRBD1 (5 bases). Per germline, CDR1 MNHEY and CDR2 SMNVEV (reference sequence). V was cut by 5 bases and J by 6 bases, with 13 bases left in between. CDR3 length: 14 amino acids. The DNA for the CDR3 is TGTGCCAGCAGTCCCCTGGGACCTGATGAAAAACTGTTTTTT. Encoded protein: CASSPLGPDEKLFF.

The J gene is TRBJ2-3, the V gene TRBV11-2; D may be TRBD2 (6 bases). The CDR3 spans 13 residues. Trimming removed 5 bases from V and 3 bases from J, with 9 bases in between. Germline V lookup: CDR1 SGHAT, CDR2 FQNNGV. As DNA, the CDR3 is TGTGCCAGCAGCCGACTAGGAACAGATACGCAGTATTTT. Its translation is CASSRLGTDTQYF.

The gene calls are TRBV29-1 and TRBJ2-7; 9 nucleotides align to TRBD1. The germline V gene has CDR1 SQVTM and CDR2 ANQGSEA. There are 14 residues in the CDR3. V lost 4 bases, J lost 2 bases, and 6 bases stayed unmatched. For the CDR3, the DNA is TGCAGCGTTGGGGGGGGACAGGGAACCTACGAGCAGTACTTC. As protein: CSVGGGQGTYEQYF.

The chain couples TRBV6-5 to TRBJ2-7; D is uncertain. The CDR3 is 11 amino acids. CDR1 and CDR2 (germline): MNHEY, SVGAGI. Trimming removed 7 bases from V and 7 bases from J, with 11 bases in between. The CDR3 loop is CASMSTLEQYF. The CDR3 nucleotides are TGTGCCAGCATGAGCACGTTGGAGCAGTACTTC.